Shown below are 22 T cell receptor beta chains from a single sample sequenced in a study of T cell changes during pregnancy in multiple sclerosis. Produced via immunoSEQ multiplex PCR; TCRdb's table is partial and in-frame only. Of 50,000 to 70,000 clones in the sample, roughly nine tenths were seen once. Sequencing used CD8+ T cells from peripheral blood mononuclear cells, obtained before pregnancy. Receptor source: a female donor with multiple sclerosis, enrolled in a pregnancy study.

The chain couples TRBV4-1 to TRBJ2-1; 11 bases fit TRBD2. Trimming removed 9 bases from V and 4 bases from J; junction bases left unmatched: 5. This CDR3 has 14 amino acids. Germline CDR1 reads MGHRA; CDR2 reads YSYEKL. CDR3 loop: CASSSGGGYNEQFF. In nucleotides, the CDR3 is TGCGCCAGTAGTAGCGGGGGGGGGTACAATGAGCAGTTCTTC.

This chain uses TRBV13 with TRBJ2-2, with 7 bases matching TRBD2. Trimming cost V 0 bases and J 0 bases; bases outside gene matches: 1. The germline V gene has CDR1 PRHDT and CDR2 FYEKMQ (reference sequence). CDR3 size: 16 residues. The DNA of the CDR3 is TGTGCCAGCAGCTTAGGGGCGGGGGCGAACACCGGGGAGCTGTTTTTT. It specifies CASSLGAGANTGELFF.

V gene TRBV30 combines with J gene TRBJ2-7; the match to TRBD2 covers 7 bases. The V and J ends lost 1 base and 5 bases, in that order; junction bases with no gene match: 11. Germline V gene data show CDR1 as GTSNPN and CDR2 as SVGIG (reference sequence). This CDR3 comprises 15 residues. CDR3 region: CAWSGAGLSPDEQYF. CDR3 in DNA: TGTGCCTGGAGTGGAGCGGGACTCTCCCCGGACGAGCAGTACTTC.

The J gene is TRBJ1-1, the V gene TRBV7-3; possibly TRBD1 for D (6 bases). Germline V gene data show CDR1 as SGHTA and CDR2 as FQGTGA. The CDR3 contains 14 residues. Trimming left V 1 base short and J 5 bases short, with 11 bases between. CDR3: CASSLRGPVTEAFF. CDR3 DNA: TGTGCCAGCAGCTTAAGGGGGCCGGTAACTGAAGCTTTCTTT.

This rearrangement joins TRBV19 to TRBJ2-7; TRBD2 is a possible D gene (6 bases). Germline loops: CDR1 LNHDA, CDR2 SQIVND (reference sequence). V was clipped by 7 bases and J by 3 bases, with 19 bases between them. The CDR3 runs 15 residues. The CDR3 nucleotides read TGTGCCAGTAAACCCGTTGGTGGCGGGGACTACGAGCAGTACTTC. It is translated as CASKPVGGGDYEQYF.

This clone was recorded at least ten times. Other DNA sequences in the same sample also yield this CDR3. The chain is built from TRBV5-8 and TRBJ1-5; no clear D gene. V was shortened by 4 bases and J by 3 bases, with 14 bases between the two germline ends. There are 15 residues in the CDR3. In germline, CDR1 is SGHTS, CDR2 YDEGEE. CDR3 amino acids: CASSPGRSPNQPQHF. The CDR3 DNA follows: TGTGCCAGCAGCCCCGGTCGGTCCCCCAATCAGCCCCAGCATTTT.

The V call is TRBV19, the J call TRBJ2-7; TRBD2 agrees at 11 bases. The CDR3 has 14 amino acids. Looked up from germline, CDR1 is LNHDA and CDR2 is SQIVND (reference sequence). Trimming took 6 bases from V and 3 from J; bases not matched to a gene: 4. The CDR3: CASSQGLAVYEQYF. The CDR3 nucleotides are TGTGCCAGTAGCCAGGGACTAGCGGTCTACGAGCAGTACTTC.

CDR3 loop: CASSLYALGEKLFF. The CDR3 DNA reads TGCGCCAGCAGCTTGTACGCCCTGGGCGAAAAACTGTTTTTT. The chain joins TRBV5-1 to TRBJ1-4; D is ambiguous. This CDR3 region has 14 residues. V was clipped by 1 base and J by 8 bases, with 12 bases between them. Looked up from germline, CDR1 is SGHRS and CDR2 is YFSETQ.

The chain has TRBV11-2 and TRBJ1-2; tentatively, D is TRBD1 (5 bases). Germline V gene lookup returns CDR1 SGHAT and CDR2 FQNNGV. The CDR3 runs to 15 residues. V lost 1 base to trimming and J lost 3 bases, with 12 bases between them. The CDR3 loop is CASSLGRGMDYGYTF. The CDR3, as DNA: TGTGCCAGCAGCTTAGGTCGGGGGATGGACTATGGCTACACCTTC.

The V and J genes are TRBV7-6 and TRBJ2-2; 7 positions agree with TRBD2. V trimming: 2 bases; J trimming: 5 bases; junction bases outside the gene matches: 8. This CDR3 is 16 amino acids long. The germline CDR1 and CDR2 sequences are SGHVS and FNYEAQ. In DNA form, the CDR3 reads TGTGCCAGCAGCTTATTCGTCGGGACTACGACCGGGGAGCTGTTTTTT. Its translation: CASSLFVGTTTGELFF.

J is TRBJ1-4 and V is TRBV6-5; D unclear. The CDR3 loop spans 16 amino acids. V was clipped by 2 bases and J by 5 bases, with 15 bases between them. CDR1 is MNHEY, CDR2 SVGAGI, per germline. DNA of the CDR3: TGTGCCAGCAGTTACGAGGAGACCCACCGGAATGAAAAACTGTTTTTT. Protein sequence: CASSYEETHRNEKLFF.

This rearrangement joins TRBV6-1 to TRBJ2-7, with TRBD1 matching 9 bases. J was trimmed by 4 bases and V by 6 bases; bases with no gene match: 7. CDR1 and CDR2 (germline): MNHNS, SASEGT. The length of the CDR3 is 14 residues. The CDR3 DNA reads as TGTGCCAGCAGCCCAACAGGGGGCTGGTACGAGCAGTACTTC. Protein: CASSPTGGWYEQYF.

This sequence joins TRBV27 and TRBJ1-1; D possibly corresponds to TRBD1 (6 bases). V shed 5 bases and J shed 4 bases, with 14 bases lying between them. The V gene's germline CDR1 is MNHEY and CDR2 SMNVEV (reference sequence). The CDR3 consists of 14 residues. In nucleotides, the CDR3 is TGTGCCAGCAGTCCGCTCGGACAGACCACTGAAGCTTTCTTT. Its translation is CASSPLGQTTEAFF.

J is TRBJ2-3 and V is TRBV7-3; 8 bases line up with TRBD2. The CDR3 contains 14 residues. Germline V gene data show CDR1 as SGHTA and CDR2 as FQGTGA. The trim removed 5 bases at V and 6 bases at J, leaving 7 bases unmatched. This CDR3 reads CASSPTGGGDTQYF. The CDR3 coding sequence is TGTGCCAGCAGCCCAACGGGCGGGGGGGATACGCAGTATTTT.

The V gene is TRBV5-1, the J gene TRBJ2-7; 7 bases line up with TRBD2. Per the germline V gene, CDR1 is SGHRS and CDR2 is YFSETQ. The CDR3 extends over 15 amino acids. J gave up 5 bases and V 1 base, and 9 bases lay outside the gene matches. In DNA, the CDR3 is TGCGCCAGCAGCTTGCTTTGGACTAGAGTCCACGAGCAGTACTTC. This encodes CASSLLWTRVHEQYF.

DNA for the CDR3: TGTGCCAGCCAGGATAGGGACAACCAACTCTATGGCTACACCTTC. Translating it yields CASQDRDNQLYGYTF. The genes are TRBV6-6 and TRBJ1-2; D may be TRBD1 (6 bases). Germline lookup yields CDR1 MNHNY and CDR2 SVGAGI (reference sequence). CDR3 length equals 15 residues. Trimming removed 8 bases from V and 4 bases from J, with 20 bases in between.

The V and J genes are TRBV4-1 and TRBJ1-2; D not resolved. The CDR3 sequence is 13 residues long. Germline CDR1 reads MGHRA; CDR2 reads YSYEKL. Trimming shortened V by 0 bases and J by 4 bases, and 6 bases separated the two germline ends. This chain's CDR3 is CASSQESVYGYTF. The CDR3 nucleotides are TGCGCCAGCAGCCAAGAGTCAGTCTATGGCTACACCTTC.

The genes are TRBV9 and TRBJ1-5; 7 nucleotides match TRBD1. CDR1 is SGDLS, CDR2 YYNGEE, per germline. The CDR3 contains 14 residues. Germline trimming cut 2 bases from V and 4 bases from J; bases unmatched to any gene: 3. As DNA, the CDR3 is TGTGCCAGCAGCGTGGGACAGCTTAATCAGCCCCAGCATTTT. This translates into CASSVGQLNQPQHF.

The chain joins TRBV2 to TRBJ2-1; the match to TRBD2 covers 13 bases. J was trimmed by 2 bases and V by 6 bases; bases with no gene match: 4. The CDR3 totals 16 residues. Looked up from germline, CDR1 is SNHLY and CDR2 is FYNNEI. CDR3 DNA sequence: TGTGCCAGCAGGAGACTAGCGGGGGGCCCCTACAATGAGCAGTTCTTC. Its protein is CASRRLAGGPYNEQFF. Full variable domain (rest looked up from reference TRBV2 and TRBJ2-1): EPEVTQTPSHQVTQMGQEVILRCVPISNHLYFYWYRQILGQKVEFLVSFYNNEISEKSEIFDDQFSVERPDGSNFTLKIRSTKLEDSAMYFCASRRLAGGPYNEQFFGPGTRLTVL.

The chain couples TRBV2 to TRBJ2-3, with 7 bases aligning to TRBD1. The J segment lost 0 bases and the V segment lost 7 bases, leaving 10 bases of the junction unmatched. The germline V gene has CDR1 SNHLY and CDR2 FYNNEI. The length of the CDR3 is 16 residues. DNA of the CDR3: TGTGCCAGCAAGCACCCGGACAGGTCTAGCACAGATACGCAGTATTTT. Protein product: CASKHPDRSSTDTQYF.

The chain uses TRBV5-6 and TRBJ1-1, with TRBD1 as a possible D gene (6 bases). The CDR3 loop spans 13 amino acids. From germline, CDR1 is SGHDT and CDR2 YYEEEE. Trimming left V 3 bases short and J 8 bases short, with 14 bases between. The CDR3 nucleotides are TGTGCCAGCAGCTGGAATCAGGGGCTGGAAGCTTTCTTT. It specifies CASSWNQGLEAFF.

V gene TRBV7-3 combines with J gene TRBJ2-2; D is ambiguous. Germline CDR1 reads SGHTA; CDR2 reads FQGTGA. The CDR3 covers 12 residues. V shed 4 bases and J shed 6 bases, with 6 bases lying between them. CDR3 in DNA: TGTGCCAGCAGCTATTCTGCCGGGGAGCTGTTTTTT. It yields the protein CASSYSAGELFF.